This T cell receptor (beta chain) was sequenced in a study of CD8+ T cells in alopecia areata. Whole-study context: Graft recipients were roughly 6-10-week-old female C3H/HeJ mice, and donor skin originated from approximately 6-12-month-old C3H/HeJ mice with spontaneous alopecia. Study-level results: Clonality in lesional scalp, especially alopecia totalis/universalis, exceeded that of normal scalp.

In this sample, this clone turned up a few times. Its antigen is unknown. Gene names are the mouse ones. From the germline J gene comes the end of the CDR3, since the read stops 4 residues before it. Losses at the gene ends were 5 bases for V and 0 bases for J; bases not matched to a gene: 9. The CDR3 consists of 17 residues. The germline V gene has CDR1 NNHNN and CDR2 SYGAGS (reference sequence). Following RNA extraction, reverse transcription yielded cDNA that acted as the sequencing template. The assay was immunoSEQ multiplex PCR, and TCRdb's table has in-frame clones only and misses some. This record lists approximately 110,000 clones, none seen once only, and the top ten clones contain roughly a fifth.

The source of this sequence is a C3H/HeJ mouse with alopecia areata. Mice of this strain are of MHC haplotype H2-k. The V gene is TRBV13-2, the J gene TRBJ2-4, with 10 bases identical to TRBD1. What was sequenced was lesional skin. The chain's CDR3 is CASGHGTGEVSQNTLYF. Partial CDR3 DNA: TGTGCCAGCGGCCACGGGACAGGGGAGGTTAGTCAAAAC.